Described below is a single T cell receptor (beta chain) sequence and its context. Its cognate antigen is unknown. This entry belongs to a study of siplizumab effects on memory and regulatory T cells. Study-wide findings and caveats: In siplizumab conditions, mappable alloreactive CD4+ clones averaged approximately 75% Treg-derived, against approximately 27% in controls.

This CDR3 region has 17 residues. V was pared by 2 bases and J by 5 bases, with 19 bases between. Germline loops: CDR1 SGHRS, CDR2 YFSETQ. Roughly 100,000 TCR templates per sample were assayed. Using immunoSEQ multiplex PCR, the repertoire was profiled, and TCRdb retains in-frame clones only, with some absent. Of about 100,000 clones listed, around 92% are singletons. The chain recombines TRBV5-1 with TRBJ1-4, with a weak D call TRBD1 (6 bases). The sequenced sample was CD4+ T cells sorted from blood. This receptor was obtained from a human donor in good health. CDR3 nucleotide sequence: TGCGCCAGCAGCTTAGAGACAGGTTTGATCAAAAATGAAAAACTGTTTTTT. This codes for CASSLETGLIKNEKLFF.